One T cell receptor beta chain is described in this entry. With a much larger clone just one base away, this may be a read error. The CDR3 consists of 12 residues. Germline V gene sequence: CDR1 KGHDR, CDR2 SFDVKD. MiXCR, run by TCRdb on the 5' RACE reads, gives a single entry per CDR3 protein. The sample yields 150,000 to 200,000 distinct CDR3 sequences, roughly 11% seen once. This sample was taken from a study of CD8 T cells in ankylosing spondylitis. The sequence came from a male donor with ankylosing spondylitis or in good health (not recorded which). The gene calls are TRBV24-1 and TRBJ1-2; no definite D call. The sample consisted of blood, either unsorted or a sorted T cell fraction (not recorded which). The CDR3 reads CAASVVSYGYTF. CDR3 DNA sequence: TGTGCCGCCAGTGTGGTATCCTATGGCTACACCTTC.